Below, one TCR beta chain is given with its context. As yet, its antigen is unknown. Though probably carrying unrecorded immune exposures, donors were nominally healthy at sampling. From germline, CDR1 is LGHNA and CDR2 YSLEER. The CDR3 consists of 14 residues. Trimming took off 4 bases at V and 3 bases at J, with 11 bases between the two ends. Amplification used 60 Vbeta primers and 13 Jbeta primers. Profiling relied on immunoSEQ multiplex PCR, and the TCRdb table lists in-frame clones only, not all of them. The sample yields about 170,000 clones, approximately 80% seen once. This entry belongs to a study of cytomegalovirus exposure and HLA in healthy donors. Findings of the study overall: There were 150 to 200 TCR beta chains listed as cytomegalovirus-associated. Later work found most CMV-associated TCR beta chains apparently HLA-restricted. With later analysis, a missense DCLRE1C variant became linked to TCR beta V- and J-gene trimming.

This receptor was identified in a woman in her forties or fifties in good health and CMV-seropositive. The specimen was PBMCs. The V gene is TRBV4-3, the J gene TRBJ2-3, with unresolved D. The CDR3 region is CASSPRNGTDTQYF. DNA of the CDR3: TGCGCCAGCAGCCCTCGAAACGGGACAGATACGCAGTATTTT.